This record looks at one TCR beta chain sequence and its context. The target antigen is unknown. A junction boundary mismatches the germline segment, possibly from a read error. This entry comes from a study of T cells after yellow fever vaccination. Looked up from germline, CDR1 is SGHDT and CDR2 is YYEEEE. This CDR3 has 17 residues. TCRdb re-called the 5' RACE reads through MiXCR, storing one row per CDR3 protein. The sample consists of approximately 550,000 distinct CDR3 sequences, less than 20% of them appearing once. Regarding the study as a whole: Contaminating bulk clonotypes could be abundant in FACS-sorted repertoires.

The chain employs TRBV5-6 and TRBJ2-5, with TRBD2 matching 13 bases. The specimen was PBMCs, collected 15 days after the yellow fever booster vaccination. The sequence derives from a man younger than 45 who received the YFV17D yellow fever vaccine. CDR3 loop: CTSSLPQLAGGRETQYF. The CDR3 nucleotides read TGTACCAGCAGCTTACCTCAACTAGCGGGAGGGAGAGAGACCCAGTACTTC.